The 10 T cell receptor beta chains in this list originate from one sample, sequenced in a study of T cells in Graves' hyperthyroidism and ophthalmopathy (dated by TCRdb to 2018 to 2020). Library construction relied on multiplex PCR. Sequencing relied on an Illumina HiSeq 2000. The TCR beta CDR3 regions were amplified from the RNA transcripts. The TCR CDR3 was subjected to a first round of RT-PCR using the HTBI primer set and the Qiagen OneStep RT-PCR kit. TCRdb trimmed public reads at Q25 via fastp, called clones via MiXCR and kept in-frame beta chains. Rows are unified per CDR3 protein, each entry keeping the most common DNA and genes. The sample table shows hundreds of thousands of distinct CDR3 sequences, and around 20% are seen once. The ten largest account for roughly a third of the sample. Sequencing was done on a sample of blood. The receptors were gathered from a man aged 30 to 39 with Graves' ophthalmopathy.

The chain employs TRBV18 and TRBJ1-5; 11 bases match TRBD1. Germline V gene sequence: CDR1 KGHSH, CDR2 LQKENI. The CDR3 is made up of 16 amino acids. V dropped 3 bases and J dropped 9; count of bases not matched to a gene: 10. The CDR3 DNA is TGTGCCAGCTCACCTTCCGGGACAGGGGGGGGTGCGCCCCAGCATTTT. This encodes CASSPSGTGGGAPQHF.

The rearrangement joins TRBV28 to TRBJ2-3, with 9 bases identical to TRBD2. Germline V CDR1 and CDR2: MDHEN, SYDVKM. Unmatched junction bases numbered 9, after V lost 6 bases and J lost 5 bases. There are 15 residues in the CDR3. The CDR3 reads CASRVSSGIGDTQYF. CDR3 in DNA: TGTGCCAGCAGAGTATCTAGCGGGATTGGAGATACGCAGTATTTT.

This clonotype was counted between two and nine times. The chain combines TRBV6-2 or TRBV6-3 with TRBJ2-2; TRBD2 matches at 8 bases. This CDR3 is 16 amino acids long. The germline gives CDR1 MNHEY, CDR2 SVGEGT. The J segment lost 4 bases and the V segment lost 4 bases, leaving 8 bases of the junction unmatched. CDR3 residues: CASSWGAGDITGELFF. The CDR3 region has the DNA TGTGCCAGCAGTTGGGGAGCGGGAGATATCACCGGGGAGCTGTTTTTT.

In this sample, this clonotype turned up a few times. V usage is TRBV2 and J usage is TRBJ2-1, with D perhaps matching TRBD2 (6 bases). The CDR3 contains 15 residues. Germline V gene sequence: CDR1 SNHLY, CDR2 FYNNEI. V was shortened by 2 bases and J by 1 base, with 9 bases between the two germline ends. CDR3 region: CASSERSGSYNEQFF. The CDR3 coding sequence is TGTGCCAGCAGTGAAAGGAGCGGGTCCTACAATGAGCAGTTCTTC. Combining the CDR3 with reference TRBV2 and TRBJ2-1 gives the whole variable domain EPEVTQTPSHQVTQMGQEVILRCVPISNHLYFYWYRQILGQKVEFLVSFYNNEISEKSEIFDDQFSVERPDGSNFTLKIRSTKLEDSAMYFCASSERSGSYNEQFFGPGTRLTVL.

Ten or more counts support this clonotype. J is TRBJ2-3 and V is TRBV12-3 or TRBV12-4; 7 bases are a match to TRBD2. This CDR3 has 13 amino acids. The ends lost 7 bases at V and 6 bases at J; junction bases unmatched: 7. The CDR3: CASTDSGTDTQYF. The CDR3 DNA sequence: TGTGCCAGCACAGACAGCGGGACGGATACGCAGTATTTT.

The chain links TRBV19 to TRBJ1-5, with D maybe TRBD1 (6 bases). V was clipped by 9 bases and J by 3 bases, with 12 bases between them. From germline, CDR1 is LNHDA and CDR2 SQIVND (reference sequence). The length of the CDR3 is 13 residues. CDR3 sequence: CASIGQPNQPQHF. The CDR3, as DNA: TGTGCCAGCATAGGACAGCCCAATCAGCCCCAGCATTTT.

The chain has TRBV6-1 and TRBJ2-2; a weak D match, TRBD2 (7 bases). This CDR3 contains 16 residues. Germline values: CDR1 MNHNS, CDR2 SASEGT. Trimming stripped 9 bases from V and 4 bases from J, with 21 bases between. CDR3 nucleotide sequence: TGTGCCAGTCGGGGGGCAATCTGGGAGAGCACCGGGGAGCTGTTTTTT. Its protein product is CASRGAIWESTGELFF.

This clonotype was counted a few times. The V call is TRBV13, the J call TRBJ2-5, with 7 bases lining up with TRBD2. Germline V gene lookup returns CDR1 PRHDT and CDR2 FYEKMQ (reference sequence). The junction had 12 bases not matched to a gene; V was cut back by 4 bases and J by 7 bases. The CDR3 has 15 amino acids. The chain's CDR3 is CASSSRLAVGSTQYF. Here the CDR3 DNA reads TGTGCCAGCAGCTCCCGCCTAGCGGTCGGTTCGACCCAGTACTTC.

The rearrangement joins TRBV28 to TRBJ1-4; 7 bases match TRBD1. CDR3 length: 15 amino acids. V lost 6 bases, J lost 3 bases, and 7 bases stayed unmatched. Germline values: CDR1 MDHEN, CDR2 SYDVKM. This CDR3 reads CASRAGGFANEKLFF. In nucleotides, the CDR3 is TGTGCCAGCAGGGCAGGGGGTTTTGCTAATGAAAAACTGTTTTTT. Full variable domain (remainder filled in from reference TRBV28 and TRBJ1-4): DVKVTQSSRYLVKRTGEKVFLECVQDMDHENMFWYRQDPGLGLRLIYFSYDVKMKEKGDIPEGYSVSREKKERFSLILESASTNQTSMYLCASRAGGFANEKLFFGSGTQLSVL.

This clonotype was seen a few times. CDR3 nucleotide sequence: TGTGCCACCAGTGCCGGAGCGGAGCTGTTTTTT. This translates into CATSAGAELFF. This chain uses TRBV24-1 with TRBJ2-2; D is ambiguous. The CDR3 is 11 residues long. Trimming left V 5 bases short and J 10 bases short, with 7 bases between. In germline, CDR1 is KGHDR, CDR2 SFDVKD.